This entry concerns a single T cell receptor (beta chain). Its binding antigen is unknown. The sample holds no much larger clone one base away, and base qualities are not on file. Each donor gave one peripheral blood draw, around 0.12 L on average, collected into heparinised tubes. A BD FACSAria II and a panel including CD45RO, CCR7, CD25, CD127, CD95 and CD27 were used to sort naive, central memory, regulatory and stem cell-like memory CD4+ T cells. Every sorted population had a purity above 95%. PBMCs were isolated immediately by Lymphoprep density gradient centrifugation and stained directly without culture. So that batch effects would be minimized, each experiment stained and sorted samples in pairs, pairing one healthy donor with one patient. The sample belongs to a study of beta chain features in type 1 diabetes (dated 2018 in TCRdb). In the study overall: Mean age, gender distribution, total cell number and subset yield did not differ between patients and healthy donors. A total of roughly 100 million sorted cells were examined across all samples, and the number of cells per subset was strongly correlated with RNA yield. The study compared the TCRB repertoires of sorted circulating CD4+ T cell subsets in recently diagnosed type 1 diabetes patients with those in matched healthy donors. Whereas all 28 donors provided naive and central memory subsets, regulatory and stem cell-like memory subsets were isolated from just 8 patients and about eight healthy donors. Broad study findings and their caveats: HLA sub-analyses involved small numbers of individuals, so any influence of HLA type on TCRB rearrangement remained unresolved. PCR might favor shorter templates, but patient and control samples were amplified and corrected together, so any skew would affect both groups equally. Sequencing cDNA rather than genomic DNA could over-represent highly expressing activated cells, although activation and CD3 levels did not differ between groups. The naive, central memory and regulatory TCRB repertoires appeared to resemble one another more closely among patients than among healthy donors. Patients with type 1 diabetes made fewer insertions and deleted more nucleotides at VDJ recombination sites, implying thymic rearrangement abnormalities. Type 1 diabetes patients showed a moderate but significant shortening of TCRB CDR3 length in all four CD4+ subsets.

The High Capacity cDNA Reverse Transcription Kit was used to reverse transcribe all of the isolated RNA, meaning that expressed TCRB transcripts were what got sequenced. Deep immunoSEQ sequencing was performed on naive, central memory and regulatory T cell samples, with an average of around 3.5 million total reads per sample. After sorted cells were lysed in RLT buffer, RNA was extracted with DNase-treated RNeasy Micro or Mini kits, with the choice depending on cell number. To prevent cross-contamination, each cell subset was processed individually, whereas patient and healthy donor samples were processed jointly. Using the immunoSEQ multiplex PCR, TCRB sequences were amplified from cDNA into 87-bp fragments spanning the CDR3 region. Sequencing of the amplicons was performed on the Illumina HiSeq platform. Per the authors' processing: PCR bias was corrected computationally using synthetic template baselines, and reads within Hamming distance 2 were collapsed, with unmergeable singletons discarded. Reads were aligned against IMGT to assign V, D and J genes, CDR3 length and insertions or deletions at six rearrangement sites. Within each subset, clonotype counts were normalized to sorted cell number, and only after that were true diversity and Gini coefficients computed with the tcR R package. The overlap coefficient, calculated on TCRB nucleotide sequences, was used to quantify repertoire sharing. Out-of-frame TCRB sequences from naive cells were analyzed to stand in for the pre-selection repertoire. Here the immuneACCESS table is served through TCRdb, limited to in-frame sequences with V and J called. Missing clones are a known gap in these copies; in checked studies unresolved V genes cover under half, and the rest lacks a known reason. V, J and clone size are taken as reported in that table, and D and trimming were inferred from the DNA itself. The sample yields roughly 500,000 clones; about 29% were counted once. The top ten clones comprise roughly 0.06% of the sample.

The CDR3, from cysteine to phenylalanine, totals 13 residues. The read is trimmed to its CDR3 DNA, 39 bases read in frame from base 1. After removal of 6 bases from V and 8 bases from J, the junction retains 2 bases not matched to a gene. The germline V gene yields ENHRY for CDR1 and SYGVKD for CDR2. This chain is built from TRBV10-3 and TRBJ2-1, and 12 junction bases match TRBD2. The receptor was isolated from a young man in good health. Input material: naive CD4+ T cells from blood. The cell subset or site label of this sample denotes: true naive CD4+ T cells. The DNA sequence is TGTGCCATCAGGACTAGCGGGAGTGATGAGCAGTTCTTC. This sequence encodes CAIRTSGSDEQFF.